Following are 5 T cell receptor beta chains from one sample sequenced in a study of cytomegalovirus exposure and HLA in healthy donors. Both 60 Vbeta primers and 13 Jbeta primers went into the PCR. Sequencing used immunoSEQ multiplex PCR; TCRdb keeps in-frame clones, though not all of them. The sample includes 150,000 or so clones. Sequenced material: PBMCs. The receptors shown here come from a woman in her thirties or forties in good health and CMV-seropositive.

This chain links TRBV28 with TRBJ2-3; 8 nucleotides align to TRBD1. This CDR3 spans 16 amino acids. The V segment lost 6 bases and the J segment 5 bases; nucleotides outside the gene matches: 13. The germline CDR1 and CDR2 sequences are MDHEN and SYDVKM. The CDR3 loop is CASSNRGQGREDTQYF. The CDR3, as DNA: TGTGCCAGCAGCAACCGAGGACAGGGAAGGGAAGATACGCAGTATTTT.

The chain employs TRBV27 and TRBJ1-5, with 7 bases fitting TRBD1. CDR1 MNHEY and CDR2 SMNVEV come from the germline V gene (reference sequence). J gave up 2 bases and V 3 bases, and 7 bases lay outside the gene matches. CDR3 length equals 16 residues. CDR3 region: CASSFGGGAGNQPQHF. CDR3 coding DNA: TGTGCCAGCAGTTTTGGAGGGGGCGCGGGCAATCAGCCCCAGCATTTT.

This chain links TRBV7-9 with TRBJ2-7; TRBD2 matches 9 bases. V lost 6 bases and J lost 5; bases outside the gene matches: 14. This CDR3 comprises 16 residues. CDR1 and CDR2 (germline): SEHNR, FQNEAQ (reference sequence). The chain's CDR3 is CASSDHSAGGPDEQYF. CDR3 coding DNA: TGTGCCAGCAGTGACCACTCTGCGGGAGGGCCCGACGAGCAGTACTTC.

The rearrangement uses TRBV5-1 and TRBJ1-2; D gene unclear. CDR1 SGHRS and CDR2 YFSETQ come from the germline V gene. With 3 bases removed from V and 4 bases from J, the gap between germline ends came to 16 bases. CDR3 length: 15 residues. CDR3 sequence (DNA): TGCGCCAGCAGCTCTTCAGGTACCACCCTCTATGGCTACACCTTC. This gives the protein CASSSSGTTLYGYTF.

As to this clone: The same CDR3 can be traced to other DNA sequences in this sample. This chain uses TRBV28 with TRBJ1-5; D is possibly TRBD1 (6 bases). V lost 2 bases and J 7 bases, leaving 12 bases between the germline ends. The V gene's germline CDR1 is MDHEN and CDR2 SYDVKM. The CDR3 length is 14 residues. CDR3 protein: CASSLGGAGQPQHF. CDR3 sequence (DNA): TGTGCCAGCAGTTTAGGGGGGGCTGGGCAGCCCCAGCATTTT. Together with reference TRBV28 and TRBJ1-5, the CDR3 gives the full variable domain: DVKVTQSSRYLVKRTGEKVFLECVQDMDHENMFWYRQDPGLGLRLIYFSYDVKMKEKGDIPEGYSVSREKKERFSLILESASTNQTSMYLCASSLGGAGQPQHFGDGTRLSIL.